The 26 T cell receptor beta chains presented below share a single source sample, sequenced in a study of T cell responses to AZD1222 COVID-19 vaccine. Some clones are missing from TCRdb's copy, which holds only in-frame ones; the method was immunoSEQ multiplex PCR. The sample consists of 20,000 to 30,000 clones, 85% to 90% of them appearing once. Sequences were derived from peripheral blood, sampled 28 days after the second AZD1222 dose. The source is an adult who received the AZD1222 COVID-19 vaccine.

V usage is TRBV15 and J usage is TRBJ2-7; D not certain. V shed 0 bases and J shed 4 bases, with 10 bases lying between them. Germline CDR1 LNHNV, CDR2 YYDKDF (reference sequence). CDR3 size: 14 residues. The CDR3 region is CATSRDPQLYEQYF. CDR3 nucleotides: TGTGCCACCAGCAGAGATCCGCAGTTATACGAGCAGTACTTC.

The chain uses TRBV27 and TRBJ2-7, with D possibly TRBD1 on 5 matching bases. CDR3 length: 17 amino acids. The ends were cut back, 0 bases at V and 2 bases at J, with 17 bases in the middle. CDR1 and CDR2 (germline): MNHEY, SMNVEV (reference sequence). CDR3 DNA: TGTGCCAGCAGTTTATCGGGTGGGGCAGGGCAGACCTACGAGCAGTACTTC. The encoded protein is CASSLSGGAGQTYEQYF.

This sequence joins TRBV19 and TRBJ2-7, with a possible D match to TRBD1 (5 bases). V was clipped by 5 bases and J by 6 bases, with 8 bases between them. CDR1 is LNHDA and CDR2 is SQIVND in the germline V gene (reference sequence). The CDR3 consists of 11 residues. CDR3 protein: CASSLGREQYF. The CDR3 nucleotides are TGTGCCAGTAGTCTGGGGCGCGAGCAGTACTTC. Full variable domain (outside the CDR3, taken from reference TRBV19 and TRBJ2-7): DGGITQSPKYLFRKEGQNVTLSCEQNLNHDAMYWYRQDPGQGLRLIYYSQIVNDFQKGDIAEGYSVSREKKESFPLTVTSAQKNPTAFYLCASSLGREQYFGPGTRLTVT.

The chain recombines TRBV18 with TRBJ2-5; a weak D match, TRBD1 (5 bases). V gave up 0 bases and J gave up 4 bases, with 9 bases separating them. Germline CDR1 is KGHSH and CDR2 is LQKENI. The CDR3 has 14 amino acids. The CDR3 spells CASSPPVRAETQYF. In nucleotides, the CDR3 is TGTGCCAGCTCACCACCGGTCAGGGCAGAGACCCAGTACTTC.

This chain joins TRBV18 and TRBJ2-7; 7 bases are shared with TRBD1. Trimming cost V 2 bases and J 3 bases; bases outside gene matches: 4. The CDR3 consists of 14 residues. From germline, CDR1 is KGHSH and CDR2 LQKENI. The CDR3 nucleotides read TGTGCCAGCTCACCAAGGACAGGAAACTACGAGCAGTACTTC. Its protein product is CASSPRTGNYEQYF.

In DNA, the CDR3 is TGTGCCAGCAGCTCCCCCTCACTAGCGACAAAACACCCCTACGAGCAGTACTTC. Translating it yields CASSSPSLATKHPYEQYF. V usage is TRBV7-2 and J usage is TRBJ2-7; the match to TRBD2 covers 7 bases. CDR3 size: 18 residues. Germline trimming cut 4 bases from V and 2 bases from J; bases unmatched to any gene: 17. In germline, CDR1 is SGHTA, CDR2 FQGNSA.

This chain joins TRBV5-1 and TRBJ1-4; D gene uncertain. The CDR3 contains 15 residues. Trimming took off 1 base at V and 0 bases at J, with 7 bases between the two ends. From germline, CDR1 is SGHRS and CDR2 YFSETQ. CDR3 residues: CASSLRAATNEKLFF. The CDR3 bases are TGCGCCAGCAGCTTGAGGGCAGCAACTAATGAAAAACTGTTTTTT.

The V gene is TRBV7-9, the J gene TRBJ1-2; D is uncertain. The V gene lost 1 base and the J gene lost 13 bases, with 13 bases spanning the gap. This CDR3 comprises 12 residues. In germline, CDR1 is SEHNR, CDR2 FQNEAQ (reference sequence). CDR3 coding DNA: TGTGCCAGCAGCTTAGGGGTTCGCTCTCGCACCTTC. Protein sequence: CASSLGVRSRTF.

This clone was observed a handful of times. The chain links TRBV5-1 to TRBJ2-7; D not resolved. The CDR3 loop spans 11 amino acids. Trimming took off 4 bases at V and 7 bases at J, with 9 bases between the two ends. Looked up from germline, CDR1 is SGHRS and CDR2 is YFSETQ. Here the CDR3 DNA reads TGCGCCAGCAGCCAACAAGGAGAGCAGTACTTC. Its protein product is CASSQQGEQYF.

The genes are TRBV9 and TRBJ2-1; no definite D call. There are 13 residues in the CDR3. Between the trimmed V and J ends, which lost 4 bases and 3 bases, there was a span of 8 bases. The germline CDR1 and CDR2 sequences are SGDLS and YYNGEE. This CDR3 reads CASSHDLYNEQFF. In nucleotides, the CDR3 is TGTGCCAGCAGCCACGACCTCTACAATGAGCAGTTCTTC.

The chain is built from TRBV5-1 and TRBJ2-5; tentatively, D is TRBD2 (6 bases). The germline gives CDR1 SGHRS, CDR2 YFSETQ. The CDR3 has 15 residues. V lost 0 bases to trimming and J lost 5 bases, with 14 bases between them. The chain's CDR3 is CASSLVGTAGETQYF. CDR3 coding DNA: TGCGCCAGCAGCTTGGTGGGGACGGCGGGGGAGACCCAGTACTTC.

The chain couples TRBV13 to TRBJ2-1; tentatively, D is TRBD2 (7 bases). CDR3 length: 19 residues. Germline assignment: CDR1 PRHDT and CDR2 FYEKMQ (reference sequence). V lost 4 bases and J lost 8, with 30 bases in between. In DNA form, the CDR3 reads TGTGCCAGCAGCTCCTACGATGGGGGGGCGGGACGGGCGGGTGATGAGCAGTTCTTC. This encodes CASSSYDGGAGRAGDEQFF.

V and J are TRBV10-3 and TRBJ2-1; 8 bases fit TRBD2. Looked up from germline, CDR1 is ENHRY and CDR2 is SYGVKD. V shed 5 bases, J shed 3 bases, and the junction held 12 bases outside the gene matches. This CDR3 region has 17 residues. The CDR3 bases are TGTGCCATCAGTACCTCCGGGGGGGAGGGGTTCTACAATGAGCAGTTCTTC. Its protein product is CAISTSGGEGFYNEQFF.

This clone was counted a few times. The chain is built from TRBV5-4 and TRBJ2-2; possibly TRBD1 for D (6 bases). Trimming removed 4 bases at V and 0 bases at J, with 13 bases between. Per the germline V gene, CDR1 is SGHNT and CDR2 is YYREEE (reference sequence). This CDR3 contains 16 residues. The CDR3 spells CASSPGQISNTGELFF. The CDR3 DNA sequence: TGTGCCAGCAGCCCTGGACAGATATCGAACACCGGGGAGCTGTTTTTT. The full variable domain, its missing parts supplied by reference TRBV5-4 and TRBJ2-2, is ETGVTQSPTHLIKTRGQQVTLRCSSQSGHNTVSWYQQALGQGPQFIFQYYREEENGRGNFPPRFSGLQFPNYSSELNVNALELDDSALYLCASSPGQISNTGELFFGEGSRLTVL.

The rearrangement joins TRBV5-1 to TRBJ1-4; 7 bases agree with TRBD1. This CDR3 spans 14 amino acids. Trimming took 2 bases from V and 8 from J; bases not matched to a gene: 6. Germline V gene lookup returns CDR1 SGHRS and CDR2 YFSETQ. CDR3 in DNA: TGCGCCAGCAGCTTTGGCTCAGGGGGGGAAAAACTGTTTTTT. Protein: CASSFGSGGEKLFF.

The chain couples TRBV2 to TRBJ2-1, with D unclear. V was trimmed by 1 base and J by 3 bases, leaving 13 bases between them. The CDR3 spans 16 residues. From germline, CDR1 is SNHLY and CDR2 FYNNEI. CDR3 residues: CASSEGLGSVYNEQFF. The CDR3 nucleotides are TGTGCCAGCAGTGAAGGACTGGGCAGTGTCTACAATGAGCAGTTCTTC. Complete variable domain (other parts from reference TRBV2 and TRBJ2-1): EPEVTQTPSHQVTQMGQEVILRCVPISNHLYFYWYRQILGQKVEFLVSFYNNEISEKSEIFDDQFSVERPDGSNFTLKIRSTKLEDSAMYFCASSEGLGSVYNEQFFGPGTRLTVL.

This clone was counted once. V and J are TRBV19 and TRBJ1-1, with 11 bases identical to TRBD1. Germline trimming cut 7 bases from V and 4 bases from J; bases unmatched to any gene: 8. This CDR3 comprises 15 residues. Germline V gene sequence: CDR1 LNHDA, CDR2 SQIVND (reference sequence). The CDR3 loop reads CASKKDRGLGTEAFF. The CDR3 coding sequence is TGTGCCAGTAAAAAGGACAGGGGGCTGGGCACTGAAGCTTTCTTT.

V gene TRBV24-1 combines with J gene TRBJ2-5; D gene ambiguous. This CDR3 contains 9 residues. Looked up from germline, CDR1 is KGHDR and CDR2 is SFDVKD. Between the trimmed V and J ends, which lost 9 bases and 3 bases, there was a span of 1 base. The CDR3 loop reads CATEETQYF. The CDR3 DNA reads as TGTGCCACCGAAGAGACCCAGTACTTC.

The CDR3 DNA reads TGTGCCAGCAGCGAGAGTGCCAGGCCCAGCACAGATACGCAGTATTTT. It is translated as CASSESARPSTDTQYF. The chain combines TRBV9 with TRBJ2-3; D is undetermined. CDR3 length: 16 amino acids. CDR1 is SGDLS, CDR2 YYNGEE, per germline. V was shortened by 3 bases and J by 0 bases, with 14 bases between the two germline ends. The variable domain in full, with the rest retrieved from reference TRBV9 and TRBJ2-3, is DSGVTQTPKHLITATGQRVTLRCSPRSGDLSVYWYQQSLDQGLQFLIQYYNGEERAKGNILERFSAQQFPDLHSELNLSSLELGDSALYFCASSESARPSTDTQYFGPGTRLTVL.

The chain has TRBV24-1 and TRBJ2-5; a possible D gene is TRBD2 (5 bases). Between the trimmed V and J ends, which lost 4 bases and 6 bases, there was a span of 14 bases. CDR1 and CDR2 (germline): KGHDR, SFDVKD. The CDR3 is 14 amino acids. CDR3 amino acids: CATSDPTRGKTQYF. In DNA form, the CDR3 reads TGTGCCACCAGTGACCCTACAAGAGGGAAGACCCAGTACTTC.

The gene calls are TRBV19 and TRBJ2-7; the match to TRBD1 covers 9 bases. Germline loops: CDR1 LNHDA, CDR2 SQIVND (reference sequence). J lost 3 bases, V lost 4 bases, and 4 bases had no gene match. The CDR3 loop spans 14 amino acids. This CDR3 reads CASSRGQGLYEQYF. DNA for the CDR3: TGTGCCAGTAGTAGGGGACAGGGTCTCTACGAGCAGTACTTC.

V and J are TRBV4-1 and TRBJ2-1; no clear D gene. Germline CDR1 is MGHRA and CDR2 is YSYEKL. V was cut by 4 bases and J by 4 bases, with 11 bases left in between. This CDR3 has 14 amino acids. The DNA for the CDR3 is TGCGCCAGCAGCCCCCGGGCCTTATACAATGAGCAGTTCTTC. Translating it yields CASSPRALYNEQFF.

This sequence joins TRBV5-4 and TRBJ2-2; 8 bases line up with TRBD2. The V segment lost 0 bases and the J segment 7 bases; nucleotides outside the gene matches: 8. Germline CDR1 SGHNT, CDR2 YYREEE (reference sequence). The CDR3 length is 16 residues. The CDR3 is CASSLAGGAMIGELFF. CDR3 in DNA: TGTGCCAGCAGCTTGGCCGGGGGGGCCATGATCGGGGAGCTGTTTTTT.

The chain couples TRBV6-6 to TRBJ1-3; TRBD1 agrees at 8 bases. The junction had 2 bases not matched to a gene; V was cut back by 5 bases and J by 2 bases. Per germline, CDR1 MNHNY and CDR2 SVGAGI (reference sequence). The CDR3 contains 14 residues. The CDR3 sequence is CASSPQGAGNTIYF. The CDR3 DNA reads as TGTGCCAGCAGTCCACAGGGGGCTGGAAACACCATATATTTT.

The chain is built from TRBV7-8 and TRBJ2-1, with D tentatively TRBD1 (6 bases). Germline loops: CDR1 SGHVS, CDR2 FQNEAQ. The CDR3 has 15 amino acids. With 4 bases removed from V and 5 bases from J, the gap between germline ends came to 15 bases. As DNA, the CDR3 is TGTGCCAGCAGCTCCACCCGGGACACGAACAATGAGCAGTTCTTC. Translated, it gives CASSSTRDTNNEQFF.

The table lists this clone with a count of one. The rearrangement uses TRBV4-1 and TRBJ1-5; tentatively, D is TRBD1 (5 bases). CDR3 size: 15 residues. CDR1 is MGHRA and CDR2 is YSYEKL in the germline V gene. Trimming took off 4 bases at V and 4 bases at J, with 14 bases between the two ends. In DNA, the CDR3 is TGCGCCAGCAGCCCATCGACAGCTTTAAATCAGCCCCAGCATTTT. It specifies CASSPSTALNQPQHF.